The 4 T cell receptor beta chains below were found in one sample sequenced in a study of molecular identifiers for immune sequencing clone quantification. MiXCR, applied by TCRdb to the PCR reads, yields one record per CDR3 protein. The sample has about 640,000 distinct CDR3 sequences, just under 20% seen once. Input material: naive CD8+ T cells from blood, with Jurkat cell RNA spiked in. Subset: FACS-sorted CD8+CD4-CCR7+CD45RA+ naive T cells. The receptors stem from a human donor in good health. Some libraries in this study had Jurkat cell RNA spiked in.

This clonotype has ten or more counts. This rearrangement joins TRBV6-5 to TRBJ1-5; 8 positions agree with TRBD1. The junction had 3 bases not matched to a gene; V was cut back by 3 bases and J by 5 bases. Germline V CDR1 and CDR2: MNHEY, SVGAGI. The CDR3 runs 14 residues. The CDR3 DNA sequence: TGTGCCAGCAGTTATACAGGGGGGCATCAGCCCCAGCATTTT. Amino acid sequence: CASSYTGGHQPQHF.

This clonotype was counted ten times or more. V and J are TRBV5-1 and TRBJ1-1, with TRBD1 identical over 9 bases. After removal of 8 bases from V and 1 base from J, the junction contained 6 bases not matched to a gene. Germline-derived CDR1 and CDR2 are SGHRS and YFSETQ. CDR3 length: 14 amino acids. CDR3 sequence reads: CARRDRERNTEAFF. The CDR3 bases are TGCGCCAGAAGGGACAGGGAAAGGAACACTGAAGCTTTCTTT.

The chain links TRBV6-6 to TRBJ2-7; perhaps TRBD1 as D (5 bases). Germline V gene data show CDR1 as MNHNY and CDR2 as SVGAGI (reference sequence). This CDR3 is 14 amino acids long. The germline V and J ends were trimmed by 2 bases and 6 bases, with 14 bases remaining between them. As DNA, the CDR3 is TGTGCCAGCAGTTACAGGGGCGAGACGGCCGAGCAGTACTTC. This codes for CASSYRGETAEQYF.

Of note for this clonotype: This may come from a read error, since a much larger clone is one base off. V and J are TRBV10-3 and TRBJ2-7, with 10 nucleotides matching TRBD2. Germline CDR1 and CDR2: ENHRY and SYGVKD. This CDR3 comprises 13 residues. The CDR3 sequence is CATGQREGYERYF. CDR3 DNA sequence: TGTGCCACCGGCCAGCGGGAGGGGTACGAGCGGTACTTC.